The 13 T cell receptor beta chains listed next were all sequenced from one sample in a study of T cell repertoires in cytomegalovirus infection (dated by TCRdb to the late 2010s). The sample was run on an Illumina HiSeq 1500. TCRdb reran the public reads through fastp at Q25 and MiXCR, keeping productive beta chains. Each entry merges the rows of one CDR3 protein and shows their most common DNA and genes. Present in this sample are approximately 260,000 distinct CDR3 sequences, approximately 15% of which were seen just once. The ten most abundant clones make up more than 45% of the sample. The material sequenced was CD8+ T cells from PBMCs. The receptors originated from a human donor in good health (CMV status not recorded). Some clones in this sample may be carry-over from other donors' samples.

The chain is built from TRBV3-1 and TRBJ2-7; 8 bases align to TRBD1. This CDR3 is built from 16 residues. V shed 1 base, J shed 3 bases, and the junction held 8 bases outside the gene matches. Germline V lookup: CDR1 LGHDT, CDR2 YNNKEL (reference sequence). The CDR3 loop reads CASSQGSGTGFYEQYF. In nucleotides, the CDR3 is TGTGCCAGCAGCCAAGGATCCGGGACAGGCTTCTACGAGCAGTACTTC.

This clonotype was counted a few times. This chain uses TRBV5-6 with TRBJ1-1; D uncertain. Germline V gene sequence: CDR1 SGHDT, CDR2 YYEEEE. V was trimmed by 1 base and J by 4 bases, leaving 14 bases between them. The CDR3 is 15 amino acids. CDR3 coding DNA: TGTGCCAGCAGCTTGATGGTGTGGGAGGGCACTGAAGCTTTCTTT. Protein product: CASSLMVWEGTEAFF.

With respect to this clonotype: A read error may be the cause here, since a much bigger clone is one base away. The chain recombines TRBV7-4 with TRBJ1-2; D remains unclear. Germline CDR1 is SGHVT and CDR2 is SQSDAQ. Trimming shortened V by 4 bases and J by 8 bases, and 11 bases separated the two germline ends. The CDR3 length is 12 residues. CDR3 residues: CASSSVLQGYTF. CDR3 nucleotide sequence: TGTGCCAGCAGCTCAGTGTTGCAAGGCTACACCTTC. The full variable domain, its missing parts supplied by reference TRBV7-4 and TRBJ1-2, is GAGVSQSPRYKVAKRGRDVALRCDSISGHVTLYWYRQTLGQGSEVLTYSQSDAQRDKSGRPSGRFSAERPERSVSTLKIQRTEQGDSAVYLCASSSVLQGYTFGSGTRLTVV.

This clonotype occurred many times. The V gene is TRBV24-1, the J gene TRBJ2-5, with TRBD1 matching 8 bases. This CDR3 spans 15 amino acids. CDR1 KGHDR and CDR2 SFDVKD come from the germline V gene. V lost 5 bases to trimming and J lost 4 bases; unmatched junction nucleotides: 8. CDR3 DNA sequence: TGTGCCACCAGTGCTCCCGATGACAGGGGAGAGACCCAGTACTTC. Protein sequence: CATSAPDDRGETQYF.

This chain joins TRBV19 and TRBJ1-2; D is perhaps TRBD1 (5 bases). CDR1 and CDR2 from the germline V gene are LNHDA and SQIVND (reference sequence). Trimming cost V 6 bases and J 2 bases, with 13 bases left between them. CDR3 size: 14 residues. CDR3 in amino acids: CASRGDGINYGYTF. CDR3 in DNA: TGTGCCAGTAGGGGGGACGGAATAAACTATGGCTACACCTTC. The full variable domain, completed using reference TRBV19 and TRBJ1-2, is DGGITQSPKYLFRKEGQNVTLSCEQNLNHDAMYWYRQDPGQGLRLIYYSQIVNDFQKGDIAEGYSVSREKKESFPLTVTSAQKNPTAFYLCASRGDGINYGYTFGSGTRLTVV.

This clonotype appeared many times. This rearrangement joins TRBV7-8 to TRBJ1-2; no reliable D call. Trimming removed 1 base from V and 2 bases from J, with 14 bases in between. Germline assignment: CDR1 SGHVS and CDR2 FQNEAQ. CDR3 length: 16 amino acids. CDR3 loop: CASSLEMAGGNYGYTF. For the CDR3, the DNA is TGTGCCAGCAGCTTAGAGATGGCGGGAGGAAACTATGGCTACACCTTC. The complete variable domain, with remaining parts taken from reference TRBV7-8 and TRBJ1-2, reads GAGVSQSPRYKVAKRGQDVALRCDPISGHVSLFWYQQALGQGPEFLTYFQNEAQLDKSGLPSDRFFAERPEGSVSTLKIQRTQQEDSAVYLCASSLEMAGGNYGYTFGSGTRLTVV.

The V call is TRBV11-2, the J call TRBJ2-5; D remains ambiguous. The CDR3 extends over 15 amino acids. Trimming took off 3 bases at V and 2 bases at J, with 13 bases between the two ends. Germline V CDR1 and CDR2: SGHAT, FQNNGV. CDR3 sequence reads: CASSFLVGFQETQYF. Here the CDR3 DNA reads TGTGCCAGCAGCTTCCTGGTGGGGTTTCAAGAGACCCAGTACTTC.

A remark on this clonotype: Germline is not matched at one junction end, which may reflect a read error. The rearrangement uses TRBV4-1 and TRBJ1-2, with TRBD1 matching 10 bases. The CDR3 totals 17 residues. From germline, CDR1 is MGHRA and CDR2 YSYEKL. The DNA of the CDR3 is TGTGCCAGCACCCGCTCCGGGGACAGGGGTTCGGCCTATGGCTACACCTTC. Its translation is CASTRSGDRGSAYGYTF.

The chain is built from TRBV6-2 or TRBV6-3 and TRBJ2-1, with D perhaps matching TRBD2 (7 bases). V lost 11 bases, J lost 10 bases, and 21 bases lay in between. The V gene's germline CDR1 is MNHEY and CDR2 SVGEGT. The CDR3 totals 13 residues. CDR3 DNA: TGTGCCGTTAGTGGGGGGGGGGCCGGGGAGCAGTTCTTC. Protein sequence: CAVSGGGAGEQFF.

The rearrangement joins TRBV19 to TRBJ1-1; 7 nucleotides line up with TRBD1. Germline V CDR1 and CDR2: LNHDA, SQIVND (reference sequence). With V trimmed by 3 bases and J by 5 bases, 6 bases remained unmatched. The CDR3 runs to 14 residues. CDR3 amino acids: CASSMMTGRTEAFF. The DNA for the CDR3 is TGTGCCAGTAGTATGATGACAGGGAGAACTGAAGCTTTCTTT.

As regards this clonotype: Mismatch with germline at one junction end may stem from a read error. The chain uses TRBV7-3 and TRBJ1-2, with D possibly being TRBD1 (5 bases). Germline-derived CDR1 and CDR2 are SGHTA and FQGTGA. The CDR3 consists of 15 residues. Here the CDR3 DNA reads TGTGACAGCAGCTCCGTGACAGATTTTAACTATGGCTACACCTTC. This translates into CDSSSVTDFNYGYTF.

The CDR3 region is CASSSQAGNSEAFF. The CDR3 DNA sequence: TGTGCCAGCAGCTCTCAGGCTGGAAACTCTGAAGCTTTCTTT. The rearrangement links TRBV7-9 to TRBJ1-1; D remains ambiguous. Germline loops: CDR1 SEHNR, CDR2 FQNEAQ (reference sequence). The V end lost 4 bases, the J end lost 6 bases, and 15 bases lay between the germline ends. The CDR3 contains 14 residues.

In nucleotides, the CDR3 is TGCGCCAGCAGCCAAGATTCGGGGTGGGGCTATGGCTACACCTTC. Amino acid sequence: CASSQDSGWGYGYTF. The chain uses TRBV4-1 and TRBJ1-2; D remains unclear. The CDR3 length is 15 residues. Germline V gene lookup returns CDR1 MGHRA and CDR2 YSYEKL. Between the trimmed V and J ends, which lost 0 bases and 4 bases, there was a span of 12 bases.